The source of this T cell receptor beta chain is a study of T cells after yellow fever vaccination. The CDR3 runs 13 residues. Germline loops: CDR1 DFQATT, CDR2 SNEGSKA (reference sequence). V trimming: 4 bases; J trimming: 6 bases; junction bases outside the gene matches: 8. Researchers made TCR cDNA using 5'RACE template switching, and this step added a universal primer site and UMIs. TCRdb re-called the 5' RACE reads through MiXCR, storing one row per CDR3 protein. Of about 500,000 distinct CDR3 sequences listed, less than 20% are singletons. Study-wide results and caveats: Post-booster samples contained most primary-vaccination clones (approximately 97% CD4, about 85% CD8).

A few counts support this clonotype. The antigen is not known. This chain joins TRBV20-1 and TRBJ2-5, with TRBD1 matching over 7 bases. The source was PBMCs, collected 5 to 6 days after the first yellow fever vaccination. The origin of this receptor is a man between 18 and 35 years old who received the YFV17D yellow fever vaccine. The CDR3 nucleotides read TGCAGTGCTATTAAGCCAGGGGGAAAGACCCAGTACTTC. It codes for CSAIKPGGKTQYF.